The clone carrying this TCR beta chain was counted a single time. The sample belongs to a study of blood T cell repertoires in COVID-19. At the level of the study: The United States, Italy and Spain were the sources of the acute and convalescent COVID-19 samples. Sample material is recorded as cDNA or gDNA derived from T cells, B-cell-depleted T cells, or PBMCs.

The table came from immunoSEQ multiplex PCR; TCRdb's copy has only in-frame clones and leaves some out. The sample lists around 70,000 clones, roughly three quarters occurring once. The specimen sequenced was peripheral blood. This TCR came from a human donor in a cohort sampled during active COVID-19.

In DNA, the CDR3 is TGCGCCAGCAGCCTTTACGGACAAGGAGGCTACACCTTC. It codes for CASSLYGQGGYTF. The J gene is TRBJ1-2, the V gene TRBV5-1; the D gene is possibly TRBD1 (5 bases). CDR1 SGHRS and CDR2 YFSETQ come from the germline V gene. This CDR3 has 13 amino acids. Trimming removed 4 bases from V and 8 bases from J, with 15 bases in between. The whole variable domain, filled in from reference TRBV5-1 and TRBJ1-2, reads KAGVTQTPRYLIKTRGQQVTLSCSPISGHRSVSWYQQTPGQGLQFLFEYFSETQRNKGNFPGRFSGRQFSNSRSEMNVSTLELGDSALYLCASSLYGQGGYTFGSGTRLTVV.